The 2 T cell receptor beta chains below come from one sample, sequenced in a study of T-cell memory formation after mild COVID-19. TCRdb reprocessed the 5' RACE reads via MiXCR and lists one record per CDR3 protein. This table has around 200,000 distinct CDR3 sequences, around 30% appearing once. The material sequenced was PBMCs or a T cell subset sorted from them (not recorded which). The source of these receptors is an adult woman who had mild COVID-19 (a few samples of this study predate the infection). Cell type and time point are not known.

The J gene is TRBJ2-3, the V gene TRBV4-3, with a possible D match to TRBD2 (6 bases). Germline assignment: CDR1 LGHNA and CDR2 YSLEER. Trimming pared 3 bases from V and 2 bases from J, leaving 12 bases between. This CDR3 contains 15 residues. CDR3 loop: CASSHRDSSTDTQYF. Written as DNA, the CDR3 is TGCGCCAGCAGCCACCGGGACTCTTCCACAGATACGCAGTATTTT.

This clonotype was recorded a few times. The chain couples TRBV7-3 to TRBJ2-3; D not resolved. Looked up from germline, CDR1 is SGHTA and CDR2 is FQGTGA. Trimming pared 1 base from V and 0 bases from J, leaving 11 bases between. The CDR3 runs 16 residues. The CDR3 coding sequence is TGTGCCAGCAGCTTAAGCAGATACTCTAGCACAGATACGCAGTATTTT. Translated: CASSLSRYSSTDTQYF. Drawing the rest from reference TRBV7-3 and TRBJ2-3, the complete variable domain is GAGVSQTPSNKVTEKGKYVELRCDPISGHTALYWYRQSLGQGPEFLIYFQGTGAADDSGLPNDRFFAVRPEGSVSTLKIQRTERGDSAVYLCASSLSRYSSTDTQYFGPGTRLTVL.